The present T cell receptor beta chain was sequenced within a study of blood T cell repertoires in COVID-19. TCRdb's table, derived via immunoSEQ multiplex PCR, lists solely in-frame clones and lacks some. The table shows tens of thousands of clones, with roughly 77% occurring only once. The source of this sequence is a human donor in a cohort sampled during active COVID-19. The source material was peripheral blood.

The CDR3 protein is CASSLSGTVSYNEQFF. CDR3 nucleotides: TGTGCCAGCAGCTTGTCGGGGACAGTCTCCTACAATGAGCAGTTCTTC. This chain links TRBV11-3 with TRBJ2-1; 7 nucleotides agree with TRBD1. The germline V gene has CDR1 SGHNT and CDR2 YENEEA. V shed 3 bases, J shed 0 bases, and the junction held 5 bases outside the gene matches. There are 16 residues in the CDR3.